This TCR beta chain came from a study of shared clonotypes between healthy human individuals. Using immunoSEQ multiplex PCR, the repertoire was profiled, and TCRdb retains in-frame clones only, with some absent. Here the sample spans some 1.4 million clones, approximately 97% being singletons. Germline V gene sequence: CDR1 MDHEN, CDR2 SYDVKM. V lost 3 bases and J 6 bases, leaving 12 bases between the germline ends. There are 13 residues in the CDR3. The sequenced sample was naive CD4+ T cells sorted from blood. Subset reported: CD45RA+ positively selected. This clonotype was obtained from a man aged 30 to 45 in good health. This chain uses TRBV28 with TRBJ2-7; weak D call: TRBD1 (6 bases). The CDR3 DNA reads TGTGCCAGCAGTTTTACAGGGCCCAGCGAGCAGTACTTC. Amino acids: CASSFTGPSEQYF. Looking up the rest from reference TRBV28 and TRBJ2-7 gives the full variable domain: DVKVTQSSRYLVKRTGEKVFLECVQDMDHENMFWYRQDPGLGLRLIYFSYDVKMKEKGDIPEGYSVSREKKERFSLILESASTNQTSMYLCASSFTGPSEQYFGPGTRLTVT.